This TCR beta chain was profiled in a study of blood T cells in healthy people across ages. The length of the CDR3 is 18 residues. Germline V gene lookup returns CDR1 SGHRS and CDR2 YFSETQ. In the case of this clonotype: Germline and junction disagree at one end, which may indicate a read error.

Alongside a J-beta primer mix, a sample-barcoded 5' primer served in a second PCR lasting about 7 to 11 cycles. Each CDR3 protein gets one entry after TCRdb re-called the 5' RACE reads with MiXCR. The sample lists 1.5 million to 2 million distinct CDR3 sequences, 28% occurring once. V is TRBV5-1 and J is TRBJ2-3; 9 nucleotides agree with TRBD1. The receptor comes from a woman younger than 45 in good health. The sequenced sample consisted of blood. The CDR3 DNA reads TGCGCCAGCGGCTTGGCGGCCGACGGGACAGGGTTCACAGATACGCAGTATTTT. The encoded protein is CASGLAADGTGFTDTQYF.